The 27 T cell receptor beta chains presented below share a single source sample, sequenced in a study of blood T cell repertoires in COVID-19. The assay was immunoSEQ multiplex PCR, and TCRdb's table has in-frame clones only and misses some. The profile shows about 480,000 clones, 85% to 90% of them singletons. The sequenced sample was peripheral blood. The receptor set was obtained from a man aged 18 to 29 with COVID-19, enrolled during active disease.

The J gene is TRBJ2-2, the V gene TRBV21-1; TRBD2 is taken as the D call from the table, unchecked against the DNA. TRBV21-1 is labeled a pseudogene. This CDR3 comprises 15 residues. The CDR3 sequence is CASRTAGGVTGELFF. The CDR3 bases are TGTGCCAGCAGGACAGCGGGGGGCGTCACCGGGGAGCTGTTTTTT.

This clone appeared a few times. The V call is TRBV5-1, the J call TRBJ2-1, with TRBD2 identical over 11 bases. CDR1 is SGHRS and CDR2 is YFSETQ in the germline V gene. Trimming at V came to 4 bases and at J to 8 bases, leaving 5 bases not matched to a gene. This CDR3 has 14 residues. CDR3 amino acids: CASSLSGGADEQFF. The CDR3 DNA reads as TGCGCCAGCAGCCTTAGCGGGGGGGCAGATGAGCAGTTCTTC.

V and J are TRBV5-6 and TRBJ2-7; D unresolved. The CDR3 consists of 15 residues. The germline V gene has CDR1 SGHDT and CDR2 YYEEEE. The V gene lost 1 base and the J gene lost 2 bases, with 13 bases spanning the gap. Here the CDR3 reads CASSLKTPKPYEQYF. CDR3 in DNA: TGTGCCAGCAGCTTGAAAACCCCTAAGCCCTACGAGCAGTACTTC.

This rearrangement joins TRBV12-5 to TRBJ2-5, with 10 bases that match TRBD1. The J segment lost 5 bases and the V segment lost 0 bases, leaving 6 bases of the junction unmatched. CDR1 is LGHNT and CDR2 is FRNRAP in the germline V gene. This CDR3 comprises 16 residues. The CDR3 bases are TGTGCTAGTGGTTTGGTACTGGGACAGGGGCCCGAGACCCAGTACTTC. It codes for CASGLVLGQGPETQYF.

The V gene is TRBV19, the J gene TRBJ2-2; D perhaps matches TRBD1 (7 bases). Germline V gene data show CDR1 as LNHDA and CDR2 as SQIVND (reference sequence). CDR3 length: 15 residues. With 5 bases removed from V and 0 bases from J, the gap between germline ends came to 10 bases. The CDR3 spells CASSQGGPNTGELFF. DNA of the CDR3: TGTGCCAGTAGTCAGGGGGGTCCGAACACCGGGGAGCTGTTTTTT.

This clone was seen a single time. The chain uses TRBV19 and TRBJ2-1, with a tentative D call TRBD1 (5 bases). V lost 1 base and J 5 bases, leaving 12 bases between the germline ends. CDR3 length equals 15 residues. Germline V CDR1 and CDR2: LNHDA, SQIVND (reference sequence). CDR3 nucleotide sequence: TGTGCCAGTAGTATAGGGGCAGGGTTGAACAATGAGCAGTTCTTC. Translated, it gives CASSIGAGLNNEQFF.

Points on this clone: The same CDR3 is also encoded by other DNA sequences in this sample. This rearrangement joins TRBV6-5 to TRBJ2-5; D remains ambiguous. The CDR3 has 13 amino acids. V lost 3 bases to trimming and J lost 1 base, with 6 bases between them. The V gene's germline CDR1 is MNHEY and CDR2 SVGAGI. The CDR3 DNA sequence: TGTGCCAGCAGTTATGACATCCAAGAGACCCAGTACTTC. This gives the protein CASSYDIQETQYF.

The chain links TRBV19 to TRBJ2-4, with TRBD2 matching over 7 bases. This CDR3 spans 17 amino acids. Germline values: CDR1 LNHDA, CDR2 SQIVND (reference sequence). With 3 bases clipped from V and 0 bases from J, the junction kept 8 bases outside the gene matches. The chain's CDR3 is CASSIPGLAVAKNIQYF. The CDR3 coding sequence is TGTGCCAGTAGTATCCCGGGGCTAGCGGTAGCCAAAAACATTCAGTACTTC.

The chain links TRBV24-1 to TRBJ1-5; possible D gene TRBD1, 5 bases. The V and J ends lost 1 base and 6 bases respectively, with 9 bases between them. The germline CDR1 and CDR2 sequences are KGHDR and SFDVKD. The length of the CDR3 is 14 residues. The CDR3 spells CATSDFRVGQPQHF. The CDR3 bases are TGTGCCACCAGTGATTTCAGGGTGGGTCAGCCCCAGCATTTT.

In nucleotides, the CDR3 is TGTGCCAGCAGCGTAGCGGGCGGGAGCCCCACAGATACGCAGTATTTT. Encoded protein: CASSVAGGSPTDTQYF. The chain employs TRBV9 and TRBJ2-3; 7 bases are a match to TRBD2. The CDR3 is 16 amino acids. After removal of 0 bases from V and 2 bases from J, the junction contained 6 bases not matched to a gene. CDR1 is SGDLS and CDR2 is YYNGEE in the germline V gene.

The rearrangement links TRBV5-1 to TRBJ1-5; 10 bases fit TRBD1. Germline V CDR1 and CDR2: SGHRS, YFSETQ. J gave up 5 bases and V 0 bases, and 2 bases lay outside the gene matches. This CDR3 has 15 residues. The CDR3 DNA reads as TGCGCCAGCAGCTTGGAGGGGACAGGGGATCAGCCCCAGCATTTT. It translates to CASSLEGTGDQPQHF.

DNA for the CDR3: TGTGCCAGCAGCTTAGGGCCAGACACTGAAGCTTTCTTT. Translated, it gives CASSLGPDTEAFF. V gene TRBV7-8 combines with J gene TRBJ1-1; D unresolved. The V gene lost 1 base and the J gene lost 3 bases, with 6 bases spanning the gap. This CDR3 contains 13 residues. Germline lookup yields CDR1 SGHVS and CDR2 FQNEAQ.

The chain employs TRBV5-8 and TRBJ2-2, with D possibly being TRBD1 (6 bases). Trimming pared 1 base from V and 4 bases from J, leaving 20 bases between. This CDR3 is built from 18 residues. From germline, CDR1 is SGHTS and CDR2 YDEGEE. The CDR3 sequence is CASSLYLIGGTATGELFF. The CDR3 DNA reads as TGTGCCAGCAGCTTGTATCTGATAGGGGGTACAGCCACCGGGGAGCTGTTTTTT.

The CDR3 sequence: CAIGGFSYEQYF. DNA for the CDR3: TGTGCCATCGGTGGTTTCTCCTACGAGCAGTACTTC. This sequence joins TRBV21-1 and TRBJ2-7; the table's D call of TRBD2 was not tested on the DNA. TRBV21-1 is a known pseudogene. The CDR3 has 12 amino acids.

The chain recombines TRBV7-9 with TRBJ1-4; 7 nucleotides align to TRBD1. This CDR3 spans 15 amino acids. Germline CDR1 and CDR2: SEHNR and FQNEAQ (reference sequence). V shed 1 base and J 5 bases; nucleotides not matched to a gene: 4. The CDR3 nucleotides read TGTGCCAGCAGCTTAGGACAGGGACGGAATGAAAAACTGTTTTTT. Protein product: CASSLGQGRNEKLFF.

The chain couples TRBV9 to TRBJ2-3, with D unclear. The CDR3 runs to 14 residues. CDR1 and CDR2 from the germline V gene are SGDLS and YYNGEE. Trimming removed 3 bases at V and 0 bases at J, with 8 bases between. CDR3 DNA: TGTGCCAGCAGCGGTAGCCCTAGCACAGATACGCAGTATTTT. Its protein product is CASSGSPSTDTQYF.

The chain links TRBV27 to TRBJ1-2; D gene ambiguous. Germline-derived CDR1 and CDR2 are MNHEY and SMNVEV (reference sequence). This CDR3 has 15 residues. Trimming pared 1 base from V and 5 bases from J, leaving 14 bases between. CDR3 sequence: CASSLFGGKGYGYTF. The DNA of the CDR3 is TGTGCCAGCAGTTTATTCGGAGGGAAAGGATATGGCTACACCTTC.

The V and J genes are TRBV10-3 and TRBJ2-1, with D possibly TRBD2 on 5 matching bases. V was trimmed by 6 bases and J by 8 bases, leaving 14 bases between them. CDR1 is ENHRY, CDR2 SYGVKD, per germline. The CDR3 spans 13 residues. For the CDR3, the DNA is TGTGCCATCAGGGGGAGCTTTCTGGATGAGCAGTTCTTC. It translates to CAIRGSFLDEQFF.

This clone was seen just once. The V call is TRBV3-1 (or the pseudogene TRBV3-2), the J call TRBJ2-7; 8 nucleotides line up with TRBD2. The CDR3 is 17 amino acids. Germline V lookup: CDR1 LGHDT, CDR2 YNNKEL (reference sequence). Trimming cost V 0 bases and J 5 bases; bases outside gene matches: 12. For the CDR3, the DNA is TGTGCCAGCAGCCAAGATAGGCAAGCGGGAGTATACGACGAGCAGTACTTC. It encodes CASSQDRQAGVYDEQYF.

CDR3 region: CASRLAGGSGETQYF. The CDR3 nucleotides are TGTGCCAGCAGACTAGCGGGAGGGTCAGGGGAGACCCAGTACTTC. The chain recombines TRBV6-5 with TRBJ2-5, with 13 nucleotides matching TRBD2. CDR1 MNHEY and CDR2 SVGAGI come from the germline V gene. The CDR3 loop spans 15 amino acids. V lost 6 bases to trimming and J lost 5 bases; unmatched junction nucleotides: 6.

In DNA form, the CDR3 reads TGCGCCAGCAGCCAAGTACAGGGACGCAATCAGCCCCAGCATTTT. It translates to CASSQVQGRNQPQHF. V gene TRBV4-1 combines with J gene TRBJ1-5; D perhaps matches TRBD1 (6 bases). This CDR3 has 15 amino acids. V lost 1 base, J lost 2 bases, and 9 bases lay in between. Germline V CDR1 and CDR2: MGHRA, YSYEKL.

The V and J genes are TRBV5-6 and TRBJ2-5; D is unclear. Per the germline V gene, CDR1 is SGHDT and CDR2 is YYEEEE. This CDR3 is built from 15 residues. The V and J ends lost 1 base and 2 bases respectively, with 12 bases between them. As DNA, the CDR3 is TGTGCCAGCAGCTTGCAACAGTCGTATCAAGAGACCCAGTACTTC. It specifies CASSLQQSYQETQYF.

CDR3 DNA: TGTGCCAGCAGCCACCGAAGTGGGGGGGAAAAACTGTTTTTT. Residues: CASSHRSGGEKLFF. This rearrangement joins TRBV3-1 (or the pseudogene TRBV3-2) to TRBJ1-4, with D perhaps matching TRBD1 (5 bases). V shed 3 bases and J shed 8 bases, with 13 bases lying between them. CDR1 is LGHDT and CDR2 is YNNKEL in the germline V gene (reference sequence). This CDR3 is built from 14 residues.

The V gene is TRBV19, the J gene TRBJ1-1; D not certain. Trimming cost V 7 bases and J 4 bases, with 16 bases left between them. The V gene's germline CDR1 is LNHDA and CDR2 SQIVND (reference sequence). The CDR3 is 14 residues long. The CDR3 reads CASTARARGTEAFF. The CDR3 DNA is TGTGCCAGTACCGCACGGGCCCGGGGCACTGAAGCTTTCTTT.

This clone occurred once. The CDR3 DNA is TGTGCCAGCGGGCGGACTAGCGGGAGAAGTACGGCCAAAAACATTCAGTACTTC. Its translation: CASGRTSGRSTAKNIQYF. The chain has TRBV21-1 and TRBJ2-4; the D call in the table, TRBD2, was not verified against the DNA. TRBV21-1 is a known pseudogene. The CDR3 length is 18 residues.

The CDR3 reads CASSTDLAGFYEQYF. DNA for the CDR3: TGTGCCAGCAGCACAGACCTGGCAGGGTTCTACGAGCAGTACTTC. This rearrangement joins TRBV7-2 to TRBJ2-7; maybe TRBD1 (5 bases). The CDR3 spans 15 residues. Germline V gene data show CDR1 as SGHTA and CDR2 as FQGNSA. V was shortened by 5 bases and J by 3 bases, with 17 bases between the two germline ends.

The J gene is TRBJ2-1, the V gene TRBV7-9; 7 nucleotides line up with TRBD2. V lost 5 bases, J lost 6 bases, and 7 bases stayed unmatched. Germline CDR1 and CDR2: SEHNR and FQNEAQ (reference sequence). This CDR3 spans 14 amino acids. The CDR3 region is CASSELAWTNEQFF. Written as DNA, the CDR3 is TGTGCCAGCAGCGAACTAGCGTGGACCAATGAGCAGTTCTTC.